These 9 T cell receptor beta chains originate from one sample sequenced in a study of siplizumab effects on memory and regulatory T cells. Assay: immunoSEQ multiplex PCR; the TCRdb copy retains only in-frame clones and omits some. Of about 50,000 clones in the sample, about 93% were seen once. The material sequenced was CD8+ T cells sorted from blood. The receptor set was obtained from a human donor in good health.

CDR3 coding DNA: TGTGCCAGCAGTTTTAGGCCGGTTGGGGCCAACGTCCTGACTTTC. Amino acid sequence: CASSFRPVGANVLTF. The J gene is TRBJ2-6, the V gene TRBV28; D is unresolved. The V gene lost 3 bases and the J gene lost 3 bases, with 9 bases spanning the gap. CDR1 MDHEN and CDR2 SYDVKM come from the germline V gene. This CDR3 comprises 15 residues.

The chain joins TRBV27 to TRBJ1-2; 7 positions agree with TRBD1. Looked up from germline, CDR1 is MNHEY and CDR2 is SMNVEV (reference sequence). There are 16 residues in the CDR3. The V segment lost 1 base and the J segment 4 bases; nucleotides outside the gene matches: 9. CDR3 protein: CASSLLGGPNSYGYTF. For the CDR3, the DNA is TGTGCCAGCAGTTTATTAGGGGGCCCTAACTCCTATGGCTACACCTTC.

This rearrangement joins TRBV7-9 to TRBJ1-1, with D possibly matching TRBD1 (6 bases). Germline CDR1 reads SEHNR; CDR2 reads FQNEAQ (reference sequence). Trimming took off 1 base at V and 3 bases at J, with 9 bases between the two ends. The CDR3 runs 14 residues. This chain's CDR3 is CASSLGGGDTEAFF. DNA for the CDR3: TGTGCCAGCAGCTTAGGAGGGGGAGACACTGAAGCTTTCTTT.

The chain links TRBV9 to TRBJ2-1; the D gene is possibly TRBD1 (6 bases). The CDR3 sequence is 15 residues long. Between the trimmed V and J ends, which lost 0 bases and 8 bases, there was a span of 15 bases. In germline, CDR1 is SGDLS, CDR2 YYNGEE. As DNA, the CDR3 is TGTGCCAGCAGCGTAGTTCAGGGGATTTTCGATGAGCAGTTCTTC. This encodes CASSVVQGIFDEQFF.

V usage is TRBV28 and J usage is TRBJ2-1, with D perhaps matching TRBD1 (5 bases). Germline values: CDR1 MDHEN, CDR2 SYDVKM. The V gene lost 6 bases and the J gene lost 3 bases, with 12 bases spanning the gap. This CDR3 spans 14 amino acids. CDR3 DNA sequence: TGTGCCAGCAGCGACGACAGTAACTACAATGAGCAGTTCTTC. Its translation: CASSDDSNYNEQFF.

J is TRBJ2-5 and V is TRBV5-1, with D hard to call. The CDR3 runs to 13 residues. The germline gives CDR1 SGHRS, CDR2 YFSETQ. The V gene lost 0 bases and the J gene lost 0 bases, with 3 bases spanning the gap. The CDR3 nucleotides read TGCGCCAGCAGCTTGGAGAACCAAGAGACCCAGTACTTC. Protein: CASSLENQETQYF. Combining the CDR3 with reference TRBV5-1 and TRBJ2-5 gives the whole variable domain KAGVTQTPRYLIKTRGQQVTLSCSPISGHRSVSWYQQTPGQGLQFLFEYFSETQRNKGNFPGRFSGRQFSNSRSEMNVSTLELGDSALYLCASSLENQETQYFGPGTRLLVL.

Here the CDR3 reads CASSSRTGSNEKLFF. The CDR3 coding sequence is TGTGCCAGTAGTAGCCGGACTGGATCTAATGAAAAACTGTTTTTT. The chain links TRBV19 to TRBJ1-4; unclear D gene. Deletions cut 4 bases from V and 3 bases from J, with 12 bases between. There are 15 residues in the CDR3. Germline V gene sequence: CDR1 LNHDA, CDR2 SQIVND (reference sequence).

This clone appeared once. A read error may account for a junction end that differs from germline. Distinct nucleotide sequences in the sample also encode this CDR3. The gene calls are TRBV7-2 and TRBJ2-7, with a tentative D call TRBD1 (5 bases). CDR1 SGHTA and CDR2 FQGNSA come from the germline V gene. The CDR3 consists of 14 residues. The CDR3 DNA sequence: TGCGCCAGCAGCTTTGGTACAGGAACCTACGAGCAGTACTTC. It is translated as CASSFGTGTYEQYF.

This sequence joins TRBV30 and TRBJ2-1, with D possibly TRBD1 on 5 matching bases. Germline V gene lookup returns CDR1 GTSNPN and CDR2 SVGIG (reference sequence). Trimming pared 5 bases from V and 7 bases from J, leaving 15 bases between. The CDR3 loop spans 13 amino acids. The CDR3, as DNA: TGTGCCTGGGACAGTGGGGTTGAGAATGAGCAGTTCTTC. Amino acids: CAWDSGVENEQFF. Complete variable domain (other parts from reference TRBV30 and TRBJ2-1): SQTIHQWPATLVQPVGSPLSLECTVEGTSNPNLYWYRQAAGRGLQLLFYSVGIGQISSEVPQNLSASRPQDRQFILSSKKLLLSDSGFYLCAWDSGVENEQFFGPGTRLTVL.